This paragraph reports one TCR beta chain. Its matching antigen is unknown. This entry is derived from a study of shared clonotypes between healthy human individuals. Study results and caveats: Apart from blood, nothing was sampled; tissue repertoires likely differ.

TCRdb's table, derived via immunoSEQ multiplex PCR, lists solely in-frame clones and lacks some. The table lists roughly 2 million clones, about 95% of them singletons. Sequencing was carried out using naive CD4+ T cells sorted from blood. Subset noted: CD45RA+ positively selected. The TCR was taken from a man aged 18-30 years in good health.

The CDR3 protein is CASSWRGVDNYGYTF. The CDR3 DNA reads as TGTGCCAGCAGTTGGCGAGGCGTCGATAACTATGGCTACACCTTC. The rearrangement joins TRBV27 to TRBJ1-2; no clear D gene. The CDR3 sequence is 15 residues long. The germline V gene has CDR1 MNHEY and CDR2 SMNVEV (reference sequence). V was cut by 4 bases and J by 1 base, with 13 bases left in between.